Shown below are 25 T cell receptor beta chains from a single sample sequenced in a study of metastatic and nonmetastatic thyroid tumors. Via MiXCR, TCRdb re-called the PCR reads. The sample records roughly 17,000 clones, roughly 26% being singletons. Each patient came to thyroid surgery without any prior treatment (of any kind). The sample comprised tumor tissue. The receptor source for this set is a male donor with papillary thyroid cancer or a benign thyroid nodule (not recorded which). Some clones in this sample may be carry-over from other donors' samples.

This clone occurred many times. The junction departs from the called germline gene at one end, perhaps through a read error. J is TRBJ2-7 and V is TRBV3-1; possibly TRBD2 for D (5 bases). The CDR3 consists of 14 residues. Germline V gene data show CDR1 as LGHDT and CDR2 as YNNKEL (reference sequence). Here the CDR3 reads CASSQQQDSDEQYF. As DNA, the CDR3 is TGTGCCAGCAGCCAACAGCAGGACTCCGACGAGCAGTACTTC.

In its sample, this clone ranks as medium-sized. The CDR3, as DNA: TGTGCCAGCAGTGACCCCTTCGGAGGGTCCTATGGCTACACCTTC. This gives the protein CASSDPFGGSYGYTF. The gene calls are TRBV6-1 and TRBJ1-2; no clear D. V gave up 3 bases and J gave up 4 bases, with 15 bases separating them. CDR1 and CDR2 (germline): MNHNS, SASEGT. The CDR3 totals 15 residues.

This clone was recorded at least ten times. As DNA, the CDR3 is TGCGCCAGCAGTGATATAGCGCGCCCCTACAATGAGCAGTTCTTC. Encoded protein: CASSDIARPYNEQFF. This chain links TRBV10-2 with TRBJ2-1, with D possibly matching TRBD2 (5 bases). The germline V gene encodes CDR1 WSHSY and CDR2 SAAADI. The V and J ends lost 3 bases and 2 bases respectively, with 11 bases between them. The CDR3 sequence is 15 residues long.

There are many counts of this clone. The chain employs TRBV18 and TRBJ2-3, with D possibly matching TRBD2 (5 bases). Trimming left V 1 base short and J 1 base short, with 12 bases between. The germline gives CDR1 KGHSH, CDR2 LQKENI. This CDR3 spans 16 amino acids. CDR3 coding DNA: TGTGCCAGCTCACCACGGGCGAGCGGAGGCACAGATACGCAGTATTTT. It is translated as CASSPRASGGTDTQYF.

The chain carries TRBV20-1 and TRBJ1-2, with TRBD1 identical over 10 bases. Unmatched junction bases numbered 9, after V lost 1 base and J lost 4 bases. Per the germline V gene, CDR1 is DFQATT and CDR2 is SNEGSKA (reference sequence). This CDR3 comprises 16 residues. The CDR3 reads CSARGQPGQGTYGYTF. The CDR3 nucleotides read TGCAGTGCTAGAGGTCAACCGGGACAGGGGACCTATGGCTACACCTTC.

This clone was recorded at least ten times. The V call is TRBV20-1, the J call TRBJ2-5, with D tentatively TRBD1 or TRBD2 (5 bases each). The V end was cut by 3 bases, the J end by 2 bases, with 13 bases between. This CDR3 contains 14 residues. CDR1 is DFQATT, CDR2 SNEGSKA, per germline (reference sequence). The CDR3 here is CSASFRDQQETQYF. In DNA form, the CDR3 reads TGCAGTGCTAGCTTCAGGGACCAACAAGAGACCCAGTACTTC.

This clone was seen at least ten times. CDR3 in DNA: TGTGCCAGCAGTGAACTAGCGGGGGGAACTGAGACCCAGTACTTC. The encoded protein is CASSELAGGTETQYF. The J gene is TRBJ2-5, the V gene TRBV6-1; 11 bases fit TRBD2. V was pared by 2 bases and J by 5 bases, with 4 bases of the junction left unmatched. The CDR3 is 15 amino acids. Germline CDR1 is MNHNS and CDR2 is SASEGT.

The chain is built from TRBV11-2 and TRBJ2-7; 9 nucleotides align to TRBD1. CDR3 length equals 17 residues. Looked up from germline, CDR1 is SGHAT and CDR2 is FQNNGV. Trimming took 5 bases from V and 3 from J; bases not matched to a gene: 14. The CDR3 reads CASSPEGTGIFRYEQYF. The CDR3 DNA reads TGTGCCAGCAGCCCTGAGGGGACAGGGATCTTTCGCTACGAGCAGTACTTC.

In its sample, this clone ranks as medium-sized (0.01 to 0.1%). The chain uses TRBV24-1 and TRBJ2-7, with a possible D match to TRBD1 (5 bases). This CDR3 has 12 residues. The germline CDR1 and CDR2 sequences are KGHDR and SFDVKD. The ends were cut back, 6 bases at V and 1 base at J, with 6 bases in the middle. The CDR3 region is CATSQGSYEQYF. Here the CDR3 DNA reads TGTGCCACCAGTCAGGGATCCTACGAGCAGTACTTC.

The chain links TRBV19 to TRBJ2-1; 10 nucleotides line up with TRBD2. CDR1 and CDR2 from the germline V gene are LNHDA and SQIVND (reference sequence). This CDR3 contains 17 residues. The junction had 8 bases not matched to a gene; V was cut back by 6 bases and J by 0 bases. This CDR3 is CASRRLAGRNSYNEQFF. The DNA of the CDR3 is TGTGCCAGTAGGCGACTAGCGGGCCGAAACTCCTACAATGAGCAGTTCTTC.

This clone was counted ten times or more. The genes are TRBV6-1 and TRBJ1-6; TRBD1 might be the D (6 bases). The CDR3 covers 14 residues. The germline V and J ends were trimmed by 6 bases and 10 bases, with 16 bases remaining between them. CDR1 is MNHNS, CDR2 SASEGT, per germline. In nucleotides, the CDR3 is TGTGCCAGCAGAGGACAGAAGAAGGAATCACCCCTCCACTTT. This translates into CASRGQKKESPLHF.

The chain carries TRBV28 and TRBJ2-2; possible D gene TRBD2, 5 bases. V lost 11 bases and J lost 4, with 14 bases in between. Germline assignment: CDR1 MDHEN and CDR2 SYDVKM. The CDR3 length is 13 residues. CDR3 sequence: CAGRFSVTGELFF. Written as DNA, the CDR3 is TGTGCCGGGCGGTTTAGCGTCACCGGGGAGCTGTTTTTT.

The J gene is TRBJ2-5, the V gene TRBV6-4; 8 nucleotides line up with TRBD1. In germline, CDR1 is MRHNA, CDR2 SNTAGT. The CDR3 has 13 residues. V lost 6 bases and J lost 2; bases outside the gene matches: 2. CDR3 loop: CASRDRGQETQYF. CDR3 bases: TGTGCCAGCAGAGACAGGGGACAAGAGACCCAGTACTTC.

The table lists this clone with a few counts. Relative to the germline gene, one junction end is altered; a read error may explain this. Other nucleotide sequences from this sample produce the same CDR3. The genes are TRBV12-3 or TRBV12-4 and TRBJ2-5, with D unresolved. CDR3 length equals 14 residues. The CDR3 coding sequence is TGTGCCAGCAGTCTGCCAGAAAGTCAAGAGACACAGTACTTC. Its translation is CASSLPESQETQYF.

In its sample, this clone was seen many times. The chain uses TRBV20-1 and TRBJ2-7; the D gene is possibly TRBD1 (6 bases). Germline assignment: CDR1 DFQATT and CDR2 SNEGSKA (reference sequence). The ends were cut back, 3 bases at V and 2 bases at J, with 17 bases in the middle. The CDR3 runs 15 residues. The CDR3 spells CSASLRGGNAYEQYF. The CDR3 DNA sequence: TGCAGTGCTAGTCTCAGAGGGGGAAACGCCTACGAGCAGTACTTC.

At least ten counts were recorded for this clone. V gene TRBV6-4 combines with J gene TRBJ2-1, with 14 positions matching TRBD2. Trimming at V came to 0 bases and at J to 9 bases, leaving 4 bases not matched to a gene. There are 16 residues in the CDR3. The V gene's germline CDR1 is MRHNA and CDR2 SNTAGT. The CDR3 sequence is CASSDSGTSGSAEQFF. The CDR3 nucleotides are TGTGCCAGCAGTGACTCGGGGACTAGCGGGAGTGCTGAGCAGTTCTTC.

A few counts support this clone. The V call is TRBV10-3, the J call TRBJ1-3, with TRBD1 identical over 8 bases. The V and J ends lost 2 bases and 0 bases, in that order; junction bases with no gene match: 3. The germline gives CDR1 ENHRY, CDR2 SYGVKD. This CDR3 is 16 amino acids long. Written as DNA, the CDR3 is TGTGCCATCAGTGAGGGGGGACAGGCCTCTGGAAACACCATATATTTT. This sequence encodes CAISEGGQASGNTIYF.

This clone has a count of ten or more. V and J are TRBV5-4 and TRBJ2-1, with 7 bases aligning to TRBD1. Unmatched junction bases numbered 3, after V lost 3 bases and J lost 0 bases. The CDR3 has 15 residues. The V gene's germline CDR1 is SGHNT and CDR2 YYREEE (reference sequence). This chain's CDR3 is CASSSGQSSYNEQFF. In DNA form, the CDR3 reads TGTGCCAGCAGCTCGGGACAGAGCTCCTACAATGAGCAGTTCTTC.

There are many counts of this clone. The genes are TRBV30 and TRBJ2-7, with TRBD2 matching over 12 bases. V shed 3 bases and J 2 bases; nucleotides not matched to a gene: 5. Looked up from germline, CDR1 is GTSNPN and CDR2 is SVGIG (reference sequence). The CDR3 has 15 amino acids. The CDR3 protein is CAWRDLAGGPYEQYF. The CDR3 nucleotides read TGTGCCTGGAGGGATCTAGCGGGAGGGCCCTACGAGCAGTACTTC.

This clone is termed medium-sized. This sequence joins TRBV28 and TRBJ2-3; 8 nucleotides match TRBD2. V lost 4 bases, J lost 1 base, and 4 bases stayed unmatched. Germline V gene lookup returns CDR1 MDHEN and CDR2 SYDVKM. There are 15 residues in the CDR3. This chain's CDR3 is CASSSPGGGTDTQYF. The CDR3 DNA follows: TGTGCCAGCAGTTCCCCCGGGGGGGGCACAGATACGCAGTATTTT.

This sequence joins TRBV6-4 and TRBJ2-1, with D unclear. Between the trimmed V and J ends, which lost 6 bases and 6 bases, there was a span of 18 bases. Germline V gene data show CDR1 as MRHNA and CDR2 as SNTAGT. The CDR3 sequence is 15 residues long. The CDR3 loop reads CASSPSARDLNEQFF. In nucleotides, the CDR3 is TGTGCCAGCAGCCCCTCGGCGCGAGATCTCAATGAGCAGTTCTTC.

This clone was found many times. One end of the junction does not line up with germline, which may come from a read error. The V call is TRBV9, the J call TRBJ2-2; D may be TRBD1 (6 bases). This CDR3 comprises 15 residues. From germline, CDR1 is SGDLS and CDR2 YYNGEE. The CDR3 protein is CVSSVAPGETGELFF. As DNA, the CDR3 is TGTGTCAGCAGCGTAGCTCCAGGGGAGACCGGGGAGCTGTTTTTT.

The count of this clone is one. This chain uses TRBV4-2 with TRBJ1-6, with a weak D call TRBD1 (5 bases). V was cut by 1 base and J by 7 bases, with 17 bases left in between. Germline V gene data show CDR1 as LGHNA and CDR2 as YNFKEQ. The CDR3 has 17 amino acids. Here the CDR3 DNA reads TGTGCCAGCAGCCAAGTAGACGCATTGTGGGGGAATTCACCCCTCCACTTT. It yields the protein CASSQVDALWGNSPLHF.

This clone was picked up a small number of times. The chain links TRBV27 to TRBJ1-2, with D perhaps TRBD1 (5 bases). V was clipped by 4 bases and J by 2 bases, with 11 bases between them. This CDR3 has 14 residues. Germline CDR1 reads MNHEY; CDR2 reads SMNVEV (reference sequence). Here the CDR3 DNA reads TGTGCCAGCAGTTACTCATCAGGGAACTATGGCTACACCTTC. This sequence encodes CASSYSSGNYGYTF.

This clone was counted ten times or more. The chain's CDR3 is CASSPWTGGFSGANVLTF. CDR3 coding DNA: TGCGCCAGCAGCCCGTGGACAGGGGGCTTCTCTGGGGCCAACGTCCTGACTTTC. The chain employs TRBV5-1 and TRBJ2-6; the match to TRBD1 covers 11 bases. This CDR3 has 18 amino acids. Germline assignment: CDR1 SGHRS and CDR2 YFSETQ. The V and J ends lost 4 bases and 0 bases, in that order; junction bases with no gene match: 6.